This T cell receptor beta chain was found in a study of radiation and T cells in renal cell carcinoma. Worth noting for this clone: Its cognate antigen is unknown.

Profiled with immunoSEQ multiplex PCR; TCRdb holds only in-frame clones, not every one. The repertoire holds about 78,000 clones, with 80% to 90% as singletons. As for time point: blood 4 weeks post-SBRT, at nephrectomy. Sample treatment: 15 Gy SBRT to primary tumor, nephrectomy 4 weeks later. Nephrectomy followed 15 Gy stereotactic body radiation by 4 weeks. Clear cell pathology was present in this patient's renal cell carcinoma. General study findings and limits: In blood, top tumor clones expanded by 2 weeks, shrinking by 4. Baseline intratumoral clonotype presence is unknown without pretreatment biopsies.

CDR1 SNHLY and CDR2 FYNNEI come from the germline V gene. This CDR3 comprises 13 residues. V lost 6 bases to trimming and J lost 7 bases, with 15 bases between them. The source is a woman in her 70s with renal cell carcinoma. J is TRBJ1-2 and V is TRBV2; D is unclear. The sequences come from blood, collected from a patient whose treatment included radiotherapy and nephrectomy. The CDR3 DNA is TGTGCCAGCAGGGAGACCCCCCTAGGTGGCTACACCTTC. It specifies CASRETPLGGYTF.